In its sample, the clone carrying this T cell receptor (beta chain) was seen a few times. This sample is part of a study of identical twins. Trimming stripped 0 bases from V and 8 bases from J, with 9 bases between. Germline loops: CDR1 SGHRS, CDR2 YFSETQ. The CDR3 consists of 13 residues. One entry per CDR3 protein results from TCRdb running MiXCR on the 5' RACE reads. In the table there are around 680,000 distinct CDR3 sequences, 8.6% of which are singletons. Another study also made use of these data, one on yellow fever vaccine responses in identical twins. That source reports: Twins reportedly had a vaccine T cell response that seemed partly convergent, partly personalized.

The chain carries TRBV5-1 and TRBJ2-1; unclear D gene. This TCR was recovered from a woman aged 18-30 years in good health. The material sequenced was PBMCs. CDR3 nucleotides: TGCGCCAGCAGCTTGGCCACCAGCGATGAGCAGTTCTTC. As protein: CASSLATSDEQFF.